These T cell receptor beta chains were read from a single sample in a study of glioma-infiltrating T cells. TCRdb recomputed calls from the multiplex PCR reads with MiXCR, one row per CDR3 protein. The data show some 85,000 distinct CDR3 sequences, with 23% seen just once and more than 6.5% held by the top ten. Sequenced sample: glioma tissue, nonneoplastic brain tissue, or PBMCs (not recorded which). Receptors originate from a human donor with low-grade glioma or glioblastoma, undergoing nonglioma brain surgery, or in good health (not recorded which). CDR3s leave out the opening cysteine and the closing phenylalanine or tryptophan.

V: TRBV15
length: 14
CDR3: ATSRSRSPSGNTIY

V: TRBV4-1
length: 11
CDR3: ASSQTGNTEAF

V: TRBV2
length: 13
CDR3: ASSGENRAYYGYT

V: TRBV18
length: 17
CDR3: ASSPKFRSAGLQGQPQH

V: TRBV18
length: 13
CDR3: ASSPSGLVTETQY

V: TRBV4-2
length: 15
CDR3: ASSRTGTSGGGETQY

V: TRBV7-9
length: 14
CDR3: ASSDSSGGTTYEQY

V: TRBV4-1
length: 13
CDR3: ASSPREDIINEQF

V: TRBV15
length: 11
CDR3: ATSRDLGGELF

V: TRBV20-1
length: 12
CDR3: SASTSGGQETQY

V: TRBV11-2
length: 12
CDR3: ASGRAGTTDTQY

V: TRBV18
length: 14
CDR3: ASSPPGTGGQGEQF

V: TRBV12-3/TRBV12-4
length: 12
CDR3: PSSSRTGWEKLF

V: TRBV20-1
length: 8
CDR3: SAPLTEAF

V: TRBV12-3/TRBV12-4
length: 12
CDR3: ASSLGLAGEIEF

V: TRBV19
length: 14
CDR3: ASSLLGEGLSAGYT

V: TRBV12-3/TRBV12-4
length: 11
CDR3: ASRRRSNEKLF

V: TRBV19
length: 14
CDR3: ASSALGQANTGELF

V: TRBV4-2
length: 12
CDR3: ASSQDWGKSPLH

V: TRBV12-3/TRBV12-4
length: 14
CDR3: ASSLGGTSAPETQY

V: TRBV18
length: 11
CDR3: ASSAWTDYGYT

V: TRBV4-2
length: 11
CDR3: ASSQESDQPQH

V: TRBV29-1
length: 11
CDR3: SVAGEVSGELF

V: TRBV4-1
length: 14
CDR3: ASSQELAGERNEQF

V: TRBV6-2/TRBV6-3
length: 15
CDR3: AGSSLARGNSGNTIY

V: TRBV10-3
length: 13
CDR3: AISRAGTENTEAF

V: TRBV6-1
length: 12
CDR3: ASVGGRARDEQF

V: TRBV10-2
length: 9
CDR3: ASEEGGRAF

V: TRBV12-3/TRBV12-4
length: 13
CDR3: ASSPGIQGKQPQH

V: TRBV12-3/TRBV12-4
length: 14
CDR3: ASSLAGSEGDTEAF

V: TRBV20-1
length: 8
CDR3: SARDYEAF

V: TRBV7-2
length: 13
CDR3: ASSLYRGGTDTQY

V: TRBV11-2
length: 12
CDR3: ASSSYPSGDTQY

V: TRBV19
length: 13
CDR3: ASTPSTGYSYEQY

V: TRBV5-4
length: 11
CDR3: ASSLGGQETQY